Below, one TCR beta chain is given with its context. Its cognate antigen is unknown. This CDR3 is also generated by other DNA sequences in the sample. The data stem from a study of OX40 agonist ivuxolimab in advanced cancers. General study points: Partial responders dosed at 0.1-3.0 mg/kg displayed clonal expansion ranking among the lowest. Clonal expansion from baseline to week 6 occurred in both CD4+ and CD8+ T cells. In CD8+ T cells, expanded clones were on average more numerous than in CD4+. Also present in some nonresponders was a low level of normalized T-cell clonal expansion.

The CDR3 spans 14 residues. V shed 2 bases and J 5 bases; nucleotides not matched to a gene: 2. Germline lookup yields CDR1 LNHDA and CDR2 SQIVND (reference sequence). Produced via immunoSEQ multiplex PCR; TCRdb's table is partial and in-frame only. The data show fewer than 90,000 clones, 70% to 90% seen once. This TCR was recovered from an adult with an advanced solid tumor such as melanoma, head and neck, liver or kidney cancer. This sequence joins TRBV19 and TRBJ2-2; 7 bases line up with TRBD2. The source material was CD4+ or CD8+ T cells sorted from blood, sampled in a trial of the OX40 agonist ivuxolimab. CDR3 region: CASSITGGTGELFF. DNA of the CDR3: TGTGCCAGTAGTATAACGGGGGGTACCGGGGAGCTGTTTTTT.